The clone carrying this T cell receptor (beta chain) was picked up a small number of times. The sample belongs to a study of T-cell reconstitution after alpha-beta-depleted transplantation in children. Preparation of the TCRbeta library involved a method that used unique molecular identifiers. TCRdb re-analysed the PCR reads in MiXCR, keeping a single row per CDR3 protein. The sample yields approximately 520,000 distinct CDR3 sequences, around a third seen once. The CDR3 totals 13 residues. V was clipped by 4 bases and J by 10 bases, with 14 bases between them. Per the germline V gene, CDR1 is LGHNA and CDR2 is YNFKEQ.

The rearrangement uses TRBV4-2 and TRBJ2-1; D is possibly TRBD2 (6 bases). The specimen was PBMCs from the stem cell graft donor, collected from the stem cell graft. The TCR sequence derives from a human donor who donated a stem cell graft to a child with aplastic anemia. CDR3 sequence reads: CASSPPNGREQFF. The CDR3 nucleotides read TGTGCCAGCAGCCCCCCCAACGGGAGAGAGCAGTTCTTC.